The sequence of this TCR beta chain was determined in a study of Graves' ophthalmopathy and Graves' hyperthyroidism. Study conclusions and caveats: Using 13 signatures, a model distinguished ophthalmopathy from stable hyperthyroidism, reaching around 85% sensitivity and 65% to 84% specificity.

This clonotype showed up many times. Its antigen is as yet unknown. Investigators amplified TCR beta CDR3 regions from RNA transcripts. In the first round, RT-PCR was carried out with HTBI primers, and a multiplex PCR formed the second round. MiXCR was run by TCRdb on the multiplex PCR reads, yielding one entry per CDR3 protein. Of approximately 410,000 distinct CDR3 sequences listed, 15% are singletons. The CDR3 spans 16 residues. From germline, CDR1 is SGHDN and CDR2 FVKESK. V lost 2 bases and J lost 0, with 13 bases in between. This chain uses TRBV14 with TRBJ1-1, with D maybe TRBD1 (6 bases). This sequence originates from a woman in her late teens or twenties with stable Graves' hyperthyroidism. Sequenced material: peripheral blood. CDR3 DNA: TGTGCCAGCAGCCAAAATCTGAGGGGGATGAACACTGAAGCTTTCTTT. Encoded protein: CASSQNLRGMNTEAFF.